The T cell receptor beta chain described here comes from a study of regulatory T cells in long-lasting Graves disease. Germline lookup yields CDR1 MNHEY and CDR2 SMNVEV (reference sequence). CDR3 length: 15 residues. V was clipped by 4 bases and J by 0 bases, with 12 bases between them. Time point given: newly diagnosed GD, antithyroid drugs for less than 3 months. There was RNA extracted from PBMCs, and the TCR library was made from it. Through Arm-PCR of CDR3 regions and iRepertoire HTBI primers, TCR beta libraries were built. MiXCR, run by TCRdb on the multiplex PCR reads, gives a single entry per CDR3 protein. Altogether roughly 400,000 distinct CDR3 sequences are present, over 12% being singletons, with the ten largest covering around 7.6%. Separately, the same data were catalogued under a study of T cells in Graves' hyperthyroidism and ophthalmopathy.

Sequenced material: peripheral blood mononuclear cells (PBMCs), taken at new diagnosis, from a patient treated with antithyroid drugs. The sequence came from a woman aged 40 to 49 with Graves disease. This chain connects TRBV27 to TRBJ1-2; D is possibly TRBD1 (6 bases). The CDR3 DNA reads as TGTGCCAGCAGTTCACAGGACAGAGCTAACTATGGCTACACCTTC. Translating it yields CASSSQDRANYGYTF.